This is a list of T cell receptor beta chains from one sample in a study of regulatory T cells in long-lasting Graves disease. TCRdb re-analysed the multiplex PCR reads in MiXCR, keeping a single row per CDR3 protein. Here the sample spans 400,000 to 650,000 distinct CDR3 sequences, about 15% being singletons. These sequences were also reported in another study, on T cells in Graves' hyperthyroidism and ophthalmopathy.

Sequencing used peripheral blood mononuclear cells (PBMCs), obtained at new diagnosis, from a patient treated with antithyroid drugs. The receptor set was obtained from a woman aged 35-65 years with Graves disease. Each CDR3 is given with its conserved first and last residue. Each record gives: D gene, clone size, J gene, CDR3 length, V gene, CDR3 protein, CDR3 DNA. The D gene is left open where the match is weak. Some rows mark clone size as missing; the rest say once, few, many or name a class of expanded clone.

TRBD1,many,TRBJ1-3,14,TRBV29-1,CSVRDSSSGNTIYF,TGCAGCGTCCGGGACAGTAGCTCTGGAAACACCATATATTTT
.,once,TRBJ1-6,15,TRBV6-9,CASSYSGTKRTALHF,TGTGCCAGCAGTTACTCAGGGACCAAGAGGACGGCCCTCCACTTT
.,many,TRBJ1-6,14,TRBV3-1,CASSPGTRNSPLHF,TGTGCCAGCAGTCCAGGGACCCGAAATTCACCCCTCCACTTT
.,.,TRBJ2-5,15,TRBV10-3,CASQGGEGQQETQYF,TGTGCCTCACAGGGGGGGGAAGGACAGCAAGAGACCCAGTACTTC
.,many,TRBJ1-5,14,TRBV18,CASSPPPGVQPQHF,TGTGCCAGCTCACCACCCCCAGGGGTCCAGCCCCAGCATTTT
.,few,TRBJ1-6,17,TRBV30,CAWSPRNRDTSNSPLHF,TGTGCCTGGAGTCCGCGGAACCGGGACACCTCTAATTCACCCCTCCACTTT
.,few,TRBJ1-3,15,TRBV12-3/TRBV12-4,CASSFAGGSGNTIYF,TGTGCCAGCAGCTTCGCCGGGGGCTCCGGAAACACCATATATTTT
.,few,TRBJ2-6,17,TRBV6-1,CASSEAIRGAGANVLTF,TGTGCCAGCAGTGAGGCGATCAGGGGCGCGGGGGCCAACGTCCTGACTTTC
.,many,TRBJ1-1,12,TRBV12-3/TRBV12-4,CASTSGYTEAFF,TGTGCCAGCACCTCAGGCTACACTGAAGCTTTCTTT
.,few,TRBJ1-1,14,TRBV7-9,CASSWGRGVAEAFF,TGTGCCAGCAGCTGGGGGCGGGGGGTCGCTGAAGCTTTCTTT
.,.,TRBJ2-7,13,TRBV12-3/TRBV12-4,CASSFLTGYEQYF,TGTGCCAGCAGTTTTCTAACAGGCTACGAGCAGTACTTC
.,few,TRBJ1-6,16,TRBV10-2,CASRDPRGISNSPLHF,TGCGCCAGCAGGGATCCCAGGGGAATCTCTAATTCACCCCTCCACTTT